The T cell receptor (beta chain) under discussion was sequenced for a study of T cells in Graves' hyperthyroidism and ophthalmopathy. Study conclusions and caveats: The model predicted ophthalmopathy a median around six months before onset.

In patients aged 18 to 65, hyperthyroidism was newly diagnosed, with duration under 2 months. Reasons for excluding patients were uncontrolled infection, other autoimmune disease, pregnancy or lactation. The sample of blood was obtained at first hyperthyroidism diagnosis (before any ophthalmopathy symptoms). RNA transcripts were the template for amplifying TCR beta CDR3 regions. Carried out on the TCR CDR3, a first-round RT-PCR used the HTBI primer set. TCRdb re-derived calls from the multiplex PCR reads in MiXCR, one entry per CDR3 protein. The sample records 600,000 to 850,000 distinct CDR3 sequences, roughly 20% being singletons. The CDR3 runs to 15 residues. CDR1 and CDR2 from the germline V gene are SGHRS and YFSETQ. Trimming pared 0 bases from V and 12 bases from J, leaving 18 bases between. On this clonotype itself: Its antigen is unidentified.

This chain links TRBV5-1 with TRBJ1-4; a possible D gene is TRBD1 (6 bases). The sequenced material came from blood. This receptor was taken from a woman between 50 and 59 years old with Graves' hyperthyroidism that later progressed to Graves' ophthalmopathy. CDR3 in amino acids: CASSLAGGRSRELFF. In DNA form, the CDR3 reads TGCGCCAGCAGCTTGGCCGGGGGGCGGTCAAGGGAACTGTTTTTT.